One TCR beta chain is described in this entry. Its antigen remains unknown. The sample originates from a study of B cell selection in AIRE deficiency. The study's findings and limits: Healthy Tconv contained roughly two fifths of shared healthy Treg sequences; only TCRbeta sequenced. AIRE-deficient Tconv and Treg repertoires matched healthy donors in TCRBV, CDR3 length, diversity. Of 3657 shared Treg TCRbeta sequences, 30% to 40% were healthy-donor-only and 9.3% patient-only.

Deletions cut 0 bases from V and 1 base from J, with 9 bases between. The germline CDR1 and CDR2 sequences are LNHNV and YYDKDF (reference sequence). The CDR3 sequence is 15 residues long. Conventional CD4 T cells were sorted as CD4+CD127+ cells. Clones were read by immunoSEQ multiplex PCR, and TCRdb kept only the in-frame ones, dropping some. In the table there are some 23,000 clones, around 97% of which are singletons. Sequencing was done on a sample of conventional CD4+ T cells sorted from PBMCs. The clonotype comes from a human donor with AIRE deficiency. The chain couples TRBV15 to TRBJ1-1; no definite D call. The CDR3 nucleotides read TGTGCCACCAGCAGAGATTTGATCTGGAACACTGAAGCTTTCTTT. Residues: CATSRDLIWNTEAFF.